This T cell receptor (beta chain) was recorded in a study of blood T cell repertoires in COVID-19. About the research overall: Donors in the United States, Italy and Spain gave samples during acute or convalescent COVID-19. Nucleic acid was either cDNA or gDNA, and it came from T cells, B-cell-depleted T cells, or PBMCs.

The authors' processing: Amplified reference gene primers provided the basis for estimating nucleated cell counts. Produced via immunoSEQ multiplex PCR; TCRdb's table is partial and in-frame only. V and J calls and clone size are copied from that table; D and trimming were computed from the DNA. The data show over 15,000 clones, 65% to 90% seen once. This receptor was obtained from a human donor with active COVID-19. The donor label of this sample is uncertain. The sample consisted of peripheral blood.

The CDR3 sequence: CASSRRTEETQYF. The CDR3 region has the DNA TGTGCCAGCAGTCGAAGGACTGAAGAGACCCAGTACTTC. The chain links TRBV2 to TRBJ2-5; maybe TRBD2 (5 bases). Germline CDR1 is SNHLY and CDR2 is FYNNEI. The CDR3 totals 13 residues. V lost 5 bases and J lost 3, with 10 bases in between.